This is a list of T cell receptor beta chains from one sample in a study of graft-versus-host responses after intestinal transplantation. These receptors have no identified antigens. Libraries were prepared by immunoSEQ multiplex PCR; TCRdb keeps only in-frame clonotypes and omits some of them. The sample records about 71,000 clones, approximately 93% being singletons. The source material was unstimulated CD8+ T cells sorted from spleen or lymph node cells, sampled before intestinal transplant. All receptors come from a human donor who received an intestinal transplant. Each CDR3 is given with its conserved first and last residue. D genes are given only for firm matches. Size is stated for part of the rows, as once, few or many counts, or as a class when the clone is expanded.

V	D	size	J	DNA	CDR3
TRBV7-6	TRBD2	once	TRBJ2-3	TGTGCCAGCAGCTTAGCCGGGGGGACTAGGGATACGCAGTATTTT	CASSLAGGTRDTQYF
TRBV6-5	.	.	TRBJ2-1	TGTGCCAGCACCTACGGGTTAAATGAGCAGTTCTTC	CASTYGLNEQFF
TRBV5-1	TRBD2	.	TRBJ2-1	TGCGCCAGCAGCGGCGCGGGAGGAGACAATGAGCAGTTCTTC	CASSGAGGDNEQFF
TRBV18	.	.	TRBJ2-5	TGTGCCAGCTCACCACTTGGGGGCCCGCAACAAGAGACCCAGTACTTC	CASSPLGGPQQETQYF
TRBV27	.	.	TRBJ2-3	TGTGCCAGCAGTTCGACCCCAGATACGCAGTATTTT	CASSSTPDTQYF
TRBV5-1	TRBD1	.	TRBJ2-7	TGCGCCAGCAGCAGCAACAGGGGTAGGCCCTCCTACGAGCAGTACTTC	CASSSNRGRPSYEQYF
TRBV5-6	TRBD2	.	TRBJ2-5	TGTGCCAGCAGTCCGTTTTCGGGAGGCCTCCAAGAGACCCAGTACTTC	CASSPFSGGLQETQYF
TRBV19	.	.	TRBJ1-4	TGTGCCAGGGGGCGCACCCATCTGACAACCGGGACCGGGGATGAAAAACTGTTTTTT	CARGRTHLTTGTGDEKLFF
TRBV28	TRBD1	.	TRBJ1-1	TGTGCCAGCAGTTTGAGACAGGGGGCAATGGGCATGAACACTGAAGCTTTCTTT	CASSLRQGAMGMNTEAFF
TRBV7-9	TRBD1	.	TRBJ1-1	TGTGCCAGCAGCTTAGAGACAGGGAGTGTCACTGAAGCTTTCTTT	CASSLETGSVTEAFF
TRBV6-5	.	.	TRBJ1-1	TGTGCCAGCAGTTACTCGATTGGGGATGAAGCTTTCTTT	CASSYSIGDEAFF
TRBV18	.	.	TRBJ2-1	TGTGCCAGCTCCTTCCGAGACAGAGACAATGGGCAGTTCTTC	CASSFRDRDNGQFF
TRBV2	TRBD2	.	TRBJ2-1	TGTGCCAGCAGTGAAGTAGCGGGAGGGCTCAATGAGCAGTTCTTC	CASSEVAGGLNEQFF
TRBV7-2	TRBD2	.	TRBJ2-7	TGTGCCAGCAGCTTGGTCGCGGGAGGGGACTACGAGCAGTACTTC	CASSLVAGGDYEQYF
TRBV7-9	.	.	TRBJ2-1	TGTGCCAGCAGCTCGGACAACTACAATGAGCAGTTCTTC	CASSSDNYNEQFF
TRBV9	TRBD2	.	TRBJ2-3	TGTGCCAGCAGCGAGGGACTAGCGGCCACAGATACGCAGTATTTT	CASSEGLAATDTQYF
TRBV6-1	.	.	TRBJ2-5	TGTGCCAGCGAAGAGGGAGCATTAGAAGAGACCCAGTACTTC	CASEEGALEETQYF
TRBV7-2	TRBD1	.	TRBJ1-6	TGTGCCAGCAGCTTACAGGGGGCATATTCACCCCTCCACTTT	CASSLQGAYSPLHF
TRBV2	.	.	TRBJ1-1	TGTGCCAGCAGTGGAGGGAACACTGAAGCTTTCTTT	CASSGGNTEAFF
TRBV2	.	.	TRBJ1-1	TGTGCCAGCAGTGAAGAGACGAACACTGAAGCTTTCTTT	CASSEETNTEAFF
TRBV6-5	.	.	TRBJ1-1	TGTGCCAGCAGCGGGGGGAACACTGAAGCTTTCTTT	CASSGGNTEAFF
TRBV6-1	.	once	TRBJ2-1	TGTGCCAGCAGTAACTTTCCCTTGCACAATGAGCAGTTCTTC	CASSNFPLHNEQFF
TRBV11-3	.	.	TRBJ2-1	TGTGCCAGCATATTCGGTGCGGGGGCCGACAATGAGCAGTTCTTC	CASIFGAGADNEQFF
TRBV28	.	.	TRBJ1-1	TGTGCCAGCAGTTCGACAGGTCGGCGGACTGAAGCTTTCTTT	CASSSTGRRTEAFF
TRBV5-1	.	.	TRBJ2-3	TGCGCCAGCAGCTTGAGACTACAACTCACAGATACGCAGTATTTT	CASSLRLQLTDTQYF
TRBV18	.	.	TRBJ1-1	TGTGCCAGCTCACCACCGGAAGGTATTGGGGGGGCTGAGGAAACTGAAGCTTTCTTT	CASSPPEGIGGAEETEAFF
TRBV4-1	TRBD1	.	TRBJ1-2	TGCGCCAGCAGCCAACCCCCTACCGGGACAGGGAACTATGGCTACACCTTC	CASSQPPTGTGNYGYTF
TRBV5-6	.	.	TRBJ2-3	TGTGCCAGCAGCCCGGAGGCGGGCGGCACAGATACGCAGTATTTT	CASSPEAGGTDTQYF
TRBV27	.	few	TRBJ1-3	TGTGCCAGCAGTCTTGGGACACCTGGAAACACCATATATTTT	CASSLGTPGNTIYF
TRBV7-9	TRBD2	.	TRBJ2-7	TGTGCCAGCAGCCCCACTAGCGGCGACGAGCAGTACTTC	CASSPTSGDEQYF
TRBV9	.	.	TRBJ2-7	TGTGCCAGCAGCGTAGGAGGGAGTTCCTACGAGCAGTACTTC	CASSVGGSSYEQYF
TRBV9	.	once	TRBJ2-1	TGTGCCAGCAGCGCCGTAGCCGGGACATTTGTCTACAATGAGCAGTTCTTC	CASSAVAGTFVYNEQFF
TRBV10-2	.	once	TRBJ1-5	TGCGCCAGCAGTGAGTCAGATCAGCCCCAGCATTTT	CASSESDQPQHF
TRBV28	.	.	TRBJ1-2	TGTGCACTCGCCATCGGGGGTGAGGGCTACACCTTC	CALAIGGEGYTF
TRBV2	.	.	TRBJ1-1	TGTGCCAGCAACAACACAGGGATGAACACTGAAGCTTTCTTT	CASNNTGMNTEAFF
TRBV27	.	.	TRBJ2-1	TGTGCCAGCAGTTTAACGGGCAATGAGCAGTTCTTC	CASSLTGNEQFF
TRBV7-2	.	.	TRBJ2-1	TGTGCCAGCAGCATGACGGGAGCCTACAATGAGCAGTTCTTC	CASSMTGAYNEQFF
TRBV28	.	.	TRBJ1-3	TGTGCCAGCAGCCCCGAGGGAAACACCATATATTTT	CASSPEGNTIYF
TRBV28	TRBD1	.	TRBJ2-7	TGTGCCAGCAGTGGGGGAAGCGAGACAGGGGACGAGCAGTACTTC	CASSGGSETGDEQYF
TRBV11-2	TRBD1	.	TRBJ2-7	TGTGCCAGCAGATTACCAGGACAGGGAGTCCCCTACGAGCAGTACTTC	CASRLPGQGVPYEQYF
TRBV18	TRBD1	.	TRBJ1-1	TGTGCCAGCTTCACAGGGGGGAACACTGAAGCTTTCTTT	CASFTGGNTEAFF
TRBV6-5	.	.	TRBJ2-7	TGTGCCAGCAGTTACGAGCGGTCGGGCTTTTACGAGCAGTACTTC	CASSYERSGFYEQYF
TRBV27	.	few	TRBJ2-7	TGTGCCAGCAGTATGCCCGGGAGCTACGAGCAGTACTTC	CASSMPGSYEQYF
TRBV9	.	.	TRBJ2-1	TGTGCCAGCAGCCTCACCCCGGGCCGGAGAAGGGATTTCCTCAATGAGCAGTTCTTC	CASSLTPGRRRDFLNEQFF
TRBV7-6	.	once	TRBJ2-7	TGTGCCAGCAGCTTAGGGGAGAGCTCCTACGAGCAGTACTTC	CASSLGESSYEQYF